This TCR beta chain was documented in a study of control samples from healthy donors and cancer patients. The CDR3 covers 14 residues. V dropped 5 bases and J dropped 5 bases, with 15 bases sitting between them. CDR1 and CDR2 from the germline V gene are SGHAT and FQNNGV. Using immunoSEQ multiplex PCR, the repertoire was profiled, and TCRdb retains in-frame clones only, with some absent. Seen here are fewer than 70,000 clones, approximately 86% observed once, and the top ten hold more than 13%. The chain employs TRBV11-2 and TRBJ2-5, with D possibly being TRBD2 (6 bases). The sample was PBMCs. This TCR was recovered from a man in his fifties or sixties with head and neck cancer. Written as DNA, the CDR3 is TGTGCCAGCAGCCCCCCGGGGGTAGGGGAGACCCAGTACTTC. Its protein is CASSPPGVGETQYF.